These 20 T cell receptor beta chains were all obtained from the same sample, sequenced in a study of blood T cells in healthy people across ages. The second PCR ran roughly 6 to 12 cycles with a sample-barcoded 5' primer and J-beta primers. MiXCR was run by TCRdb on the 5' RACE reads, yielding one entry per CDR3 protein. The sample records about a million distinct CDR3 sequences, 45% to 50% being singletons. The sample comprised blood. The receptors here all came from a man in his thirties or forties in good health.

The chain is built from TRBV28 and TRBJ2-1, with TRBD2 matching 8 bases. The trim removed 2 bases at V and 8 bases at J, leaving 5 bases unmatched. The CDR3 consists of 14 residues. Germline V gene sequence: CDR1 MDHEN, CDR2 SYDVKM. The CDR3 is CASSLRRGAYEQFF. As DNA, the CDR3 is TGTGCCAGCAGTTTAAGGCGGGGGGCATATGAGCAGTTCTTC.

Notes on this clonotype: One junction end disagrees with the germline gene, perhaps due to a read error. This chain links TRBV7-7 with TRBJ2-1; 8 bases are shared with TRBD2. The CDR3 totals 15 residues. The germline V gene encodes CDR1 SSHAT and CDR2 FNYEAQ (reference sequence). In DNA form, the CDR3 reads TGTGCTAGCAGCCACGAGCGGGGGCCTTACAATGAGCAGTTCTTC. Its protein is CASSHERGPYNEQFF.

This clonotype is a singleton in its sample. Because the CDR3 is missing its conserved closing phenylalanine or tryptophan, this is likely a read error. It is unclear where the CDR3 begins or ends on the DNA, so no DNA is shown, and the CDR3 is as TCRdb lists it. The chain employs TRBV15 and TRBJ1-1. Germline-derived CDR1 and CDR2 are LNHNV and YYDKDF (reference sequence). The CDR3 is 13 amino acids long, termini counted. This chain's CDR3 is CATSRVVGTEPFV.

This clonotype was observed a few times. The V call is TRBV27, the J call TRBJ2-5; D is possibly TRBD1 or TRBD2 (6 bases each). The CDR3 is 14 amino acids. Germline V gene data show CDR1 as MNHEY and CDR2 as SMNVEV (reference sequence). Trimming shortened V by 4 bases and J by 11 bases, and 20 bases separated the two germline ends. The CDR3 is CASSSDSFSGEQYF. The CDR3 DNA is TGTGCCAGCAGTTCGGACAGTTTTTCGGGGGAGCAGTACTTC.

This chain connects TRBV28 to TRBJ2-5; 13 nucleotides line up with TRBD2. Per germline, CDR1 MDHEN and CDR2 SYDVKM. Losses at the gene ends were 2 bases for V and 6 bases for J; bases not matched to a gene: 6. There are 16 residues in the CDR3. CDR3 region: CASSLATSGGLKTQYF. DNA for the CDR3: TGTGCCAGCAGTTTAGCGACTAGCGGGGGGTTGAAGACCCAGTACTTC.

V is TRBV27 and J is TRBJ1-1, with D perhaps matching TRBD1 (5 bases). This CDR3 has 15 residues. In germline, CDR1 is MNHEY, CDR2 SMNVEV (reference sequence). The germline V and J ends were trimmed by 0 bases and 5 bases, with 13 bases remaining between them. In DNA, the CDR3 is TGTGCCAGCAGTTTATCGGGCAGGGCAGGGACTGAAGCTTTCTTT. Its translation: CASSLSGRAGTEAFF.

There are a few counts of this clonotype. The chain uses TRBV5-1 and TRBJ2-1; 7 positions match TRBD1. This CDR3 is 17 amino acids long. Germline loops: CDR1 SGHRS, CDR2 YFSETQ. With 2 bases clipped from V and 0 bases from J, the junction kept 8 bases outside the gene matches. The CDR3 DNA sequence: TGCGCCAGCAGCTTTACCGACAGGGCTAGCTCCTACAATGAGCAGTTCTTC. Its protein product is CASSFTDRASSYNEQFF.

This clonotype was picked up a small number of times. The chain joins TRBV20-1 to TRBJ1-2; weak D call: TRBD1 (5 bases). Trimming removed 1 base at V and 2 bases at J, with 8 bases between. CDR3 length equals 13 residues. Germline-derived CDR1 and CDR2 are DFQATT and SNEGSKA (reference sequence). The CDR3 spells CSARGDRNYGYTF. Here the CDR3 DNA reads TGCAGTGCTAGAGGGGACCGCAACTATGGCTACACCTTC.

There are many counts of this clonotype. The V gene is TRBV20-1, the J gene TRBJ2-7; 8 bases map to TRBD1. The germline CDR1 and CDR2 sequences are DFQATT and SNEGSKA (reference sequence). This CDR3 has 15 residues. V trimming: 3 bases; J trimming: 3 bases; junction bases outside the gene matches: 10. CDR3 residues: CSASGTGGYVYEQYF. CDR3 DNA sequence: TGCAGTGCTAGCGGTACAGGGGGTTACGTCTACGAGCAGTACTTC.

This clonotype was seen only a few times. V is TRBV7-2 and J is TRBJ2-5; tentative D call: TRBD2 (5 bases). The CDR3 runs 12 residues. V was pared by 5 bases and J by 6 bases, with 10 bases between. The germline V gene encodes CDR1 SGHTA and CDR2 FQGNSA. The CDR3 reads CASSPPSQTQYF. The DNA of the CDR3 is TGTGCCAGCAGCCCGCCTAGCCAGACCCAGTACTTC.

This clonotype has more than one count but fewer than ten. The genes are TRBV4-3 and TRBJ1-1; maybe TRBD1 (5 bases). The germline CDR1 and CDR2 sequences are LGHNA and YSLEER. Trimming pared 3 bases from V and 7 bases from J, leaving 12 bases between. The CDR3 is 13 amino acids. CDR3 sequence reads: CASSQGTGGEAFF. The CDR3 nucleotides are TGCGCCAGCAGCCAGGGGACCGGGGGTGAAGCTTTCTTT.

V gene TRBV5-6 combines with J gene TRBJ1-5; weak D call: TRBD1 (5 bases). CDR1 and CDR2 (germline): SGHDT, YYEEEE. The CDR3 loop spans 15 amino acids. V was shortened by 3 bases and J by 7 bases, with 17 bases between the two germline ends. The CDR3 DNA reads TGTGCCAGCAGCTCCTTAACCCAAGGGGACCAGCCCCAGCATTTT. Translating gives CASSSLTQGDQPQHF.

The chain is built from TRBV15 and TRBJ1-6; TRBD1 matches at 7 bases. Trimming at V came to 0 bases and at J to 10 bases, leaving 6 bases not matched to a gene. The CDR3 has 15 residues. Germline loops: CDR1 LNHNV, CDR2 YYDKDF (reference sequence). The CDR3 spells CATSRDSAGGSPLHF. CDR3 nucleotide sequence: TGTGCCACCAGCAGAGATTCGGCAGGGGGATCACCCCTCCACTTT.

J is TRBJ2-3 and V is TRBV4-1; the D gene is possibly TRBD2 (5 bases). The CDR3 sequence is 19 residues long. The germline CDR1 and CDR2 sequences are MGHRA and YSYEKL. V was pared by 3 bases and J by 5 bases, with 27 bases between. CDR3 protein: CASSHDEGTFSQEGDTQYF. The CDR3 coding sequence is TGCGCCAGCAGCCATGACGAAGGTACGTTCAGCCAAGAGGGAGATACGCAGTATTTT.

This clonotype was seen only once. The genes are TRBV12-3 or TRBV12-4 and TRBJ1-5, with 10 nucleotides matching TRBD1. V shed 5 bases, J shed 7 bases, and the junction held 5 bases outside the gene matches. CDR3 length equals 14 residues. CDR3 protein: CASSRDRGQQPQHF. The DNA of the CDR3 is TGTGCCAGCAGTAGAGACAGGGGGCAACAGCCCCAGCATTTT.

The V gene is TRBV27, the J gene TRBJ1-1; 8 bases are shared with TRBD1. V lost 4 bases to trimming and J lost 8 bases; unmatched junction nucleotides: 6. Per germline, CDR1 MNHEY and CDR2 SMNVEV (reference sequence). The CDR3 has 13 amino acids. CDR3 region: CASSYATGEEAFF. CDR3 nucleotide sequence: TGTGCCAGCAGTTATGCGACAGGGGAAGAAGCTTTCTTT.

This chain uses TRBV12-3 or TRBV12-4 with TRBJ1-2; no reliable D call. Trimming left V 5 bases short and J 13 bases short, with 8 bases between. CDR3 size: 9 residues. Written as DNA, the CDR3 is TGTGCCAGCAGTCATCCCTGCACCTTC. This codes for CASSHPCTF.

This rearrangement joins TRBV9 to TRBJ1-1, with TRBD1 identical over 9 bases. Germline V lookup: CDR1 SGDLS, CDR2 YYNGEE. The V segment lost 0 bases and the J segment 7 bases; nucleotides outside the gene matches: 4. The CDR3 length is 14 residues. The CDR3 sequence is CASSVGGTGIEAFF. CDR3 DNA sequence: TGTGCCAGCAGCGTAGGAGGGACAGGGATTGAAGCTTTCTTT.

This clonotype was counted only a few times. This sequence joins TRBV6-2 or TRBV6-3 and TRBJ1-2, with D possibly matching TRBD1 (5 bases). The CDR3 covers 14 residues. Looked up from germline, CDR1 is MNHEY and CDR2 is SVGEGT. V lost 2 bases and J lost 4, with 11 bases in between. The CDR3 bases are TGTGCCAGCAGTTACGGGGGATCGGCCTATGGCTACACCTTC. Translating it yields CASSYGGSAYGYTF.

This clonotype has just one count. This chain links TRBV2 with TRBJ1-2; possible D gene TRBD1, 6 bases. CDR1 and CDR2 from the germline V gene are SNHLY and FYNNEI. This CDR3 is 15 amino acids long. Trimming stripped 5 bases from V and 4 bases from J, with 17 bases between. This CDR3 reads CASSLGQTGAYGYTF. For the CDR3, the DNA is TGTGCCAGCAGTCTAGGACAGACAGGAGCCTATGGCTACACCTTC.